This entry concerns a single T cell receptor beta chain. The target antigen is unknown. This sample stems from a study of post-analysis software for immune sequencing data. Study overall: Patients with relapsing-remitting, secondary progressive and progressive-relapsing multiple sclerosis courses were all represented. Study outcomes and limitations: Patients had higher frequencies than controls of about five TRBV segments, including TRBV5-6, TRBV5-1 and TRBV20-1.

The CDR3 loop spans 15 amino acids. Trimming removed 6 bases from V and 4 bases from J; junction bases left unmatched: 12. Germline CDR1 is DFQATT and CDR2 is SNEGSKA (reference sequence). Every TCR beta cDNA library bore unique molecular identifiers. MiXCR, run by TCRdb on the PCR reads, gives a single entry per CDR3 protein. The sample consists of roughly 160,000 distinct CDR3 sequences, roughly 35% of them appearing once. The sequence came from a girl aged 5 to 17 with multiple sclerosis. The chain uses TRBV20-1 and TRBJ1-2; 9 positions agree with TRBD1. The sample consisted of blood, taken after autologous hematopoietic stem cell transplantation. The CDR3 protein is CSAEGVGQGIYGYTF. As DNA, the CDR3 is TGCAGTGCCGAGGGTGTGGGACAGGGAATCTATGGCTACACCTTC.